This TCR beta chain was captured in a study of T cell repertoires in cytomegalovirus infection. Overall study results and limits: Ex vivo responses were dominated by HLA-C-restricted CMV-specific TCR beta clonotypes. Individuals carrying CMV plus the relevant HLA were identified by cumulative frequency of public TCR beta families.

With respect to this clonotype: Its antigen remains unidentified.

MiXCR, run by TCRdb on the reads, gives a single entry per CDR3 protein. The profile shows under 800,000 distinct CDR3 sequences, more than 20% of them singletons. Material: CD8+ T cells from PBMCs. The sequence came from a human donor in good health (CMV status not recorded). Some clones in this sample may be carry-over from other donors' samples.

The CDR3 is CSVETRLTEAFF. The CDR3 DNA reads as TGCAGCGTTGAAACCAGGCTCACTGAAGCTTTCTTT. V and J are TRBV29-1 and TRBJ1-1, with D uncertain. Germline V gene lookup returns CDR1 SQVTM and CDR2 ANQGSEA. Trimming stripped 2 bases from V and 4 bases from J, with 8 bases between. This CDR3 contains 12 residues. Combining the CDR3 with reference TRBV29-1 and TRBJ1-1 gives the whole variable domain SAVISQKPSRDICQRGTSLTIQCQVDSQVTMMFWYRQQPGQSLTLIATANQGSEATYESGFVIDKFPISRPNLTFSTLTVSNMSPEDSSIYLCSVETRLTEAFFGQGTRLTVV.